A few counts support the clone carrying this TCR beta chain. Its antigen is as yet unknown. V lost 5 bases, J lost 1 base, and 14 bases lay in between. The CDR3 covers 15 residues. Germline CDR1 and CDR2: MNHEY and SMNVEV (reference sequence). The record originates from a study of beta chain features in type 1 diabetes. Whole-study results and caveats: Shorter TCRB CDR3s, moderately but significantly so, were found in Type 1 diabetes patients in all four CD4+ subsets.

The sequenced template was cDNA made from the entire isolated RNA. Produced via immunoSEQ multiplex PCR; TCRdb's table is partial and in-frame only. Of roughly 330,000 clones listed, about 13% are singletons. The chain combines TRBV27 with TRBJ2-5; no clear D gene. The source material was naive CD4+ T cells from blood. The receptor's source is a woman between 18 and 30 years old with type 1 diabetes. Here the CDR3 DNA reads TGTGCCAGCAGTGGCTTGGCGGAGCTCCAAGAGACCCAGTACTTC. Translated: CASSGLAELQETQYF.